This passage covers 12 T cell receptor beta chains from one sample sequenced in a study of metastatic and nonmetastatic thyroid tumors. Using MiXCR, TCRdb re-called clones from the PCR reads. The data contain 13,000 to 15,000 clones, about 29% of them seen just once; the ten biggest clones take up 45% to 55%. Thyroid surgery was preceded by no treatment in any patient. Material: tumor tissue. The source of these receptors is a male donor with papillary thyroid cancer or a benign thyroid nodule (not recorded which). Some clones in this sample may be carry-over from other donors' samples.

Only a few counts were recorded for this clone. This chain joins TRBV11-3 and TRBJ2-3; possible D gene TRBD1, 6 bases. The length of the CDR3 is 15 residues. Trimming removed 5 bases from V and 4 bases from J, with 16 bases in between. Germline CDR1 SGHNT, CDR2 YENEEA. The CDR3 spells CASSPGVANSDTQYF. In nucleotides, the CDR3 is TGTGCCAGCAGCCCAGGGGTAGCCAACTCAGATACGCAGTATTTT.

This clone was observed many times. The chain has TRBV6-2 or TRBV6-3 and TRBJ1-2; D is ambiguous. V dropped 9 bases and J dropped 2 bases, with 10 bases sitting between them. The CDR3 has 12 amino acids. Germline lookup yields CDR1 MNHEY and CDR2 SVGEGT. The CDR3 reads CARERGNYGYTF. The CDR3 DNA reads as TGTGCCAGAGAAAGAGGGAACTATGGCTACACCTTC.

This clone showed up many times. This rearrangement joins TRBV10-3 to TRBJ2-2, with 8 bases matching TRBD2. Per germline, CDR1 ENHRY and CDR2 SYGVKD. CDR3 size: 15 residues. Trimming at V came to 10 bases and at J to 0 bases, leaving 7 bases not matched to a gene. CDR3 nucleotides: TGTGCCACCGAACCGGGGGGGCCGAACACCGGGGAGCTGTTTTTT. Amino acids: CATEPGGPNTGELFF.

Only a few counts were recorded for this clone. The chain carries TRBV6-1 and TRBJ2-1; 7 bases agree with TRBD2. The CDR3 length is 13 residues. Germline CDR1 and CDR2: MNHNS and SASEGT. The junction had 4 bases not matched to a gene; V was cut back by 2 bases and J by 9 bases. The CDR3 nucleotides are TGTGCCAGCAGTGAAAGGCGGGGGAGTGAGCAGTTCTTC. This sequence encodes CASSERRGSEQFF.

The V gene is TRBV27, the J gene TRBJ2-5, with 10 nucleotides matching TRBD2. V trimming: 3 bases; J trimming: 10 bases; junction bases outside the gene matches: 17. Germline lookup yields CDR1 MNHEY and CDR2 SMNVEV (reference sequence). The CDR3 has 17 amino acids. This CDR3 is CASSLPSSGGREDNQYF. CDR3 sequence (DNA): TGTGCCAGCAGTTTGCCGTCTAGCGGGGGAAGGGAAGACAACCAGTACTTC.

This clone was detected ten times or more. A single base separates this from a much larger clone, so it may be a read error. Other DNA variants within this sample encode the same CDR3. The V call is TRBV6-4, the J call TRBJ1-6; D uncertain. Germline assignment: CDR1 MRHNA and CDR2 SNTAGT. Deletions cut 2 bases from V and 7 bases from J, with 6 bases between. This CDR3 is 13 amino acids long. This CDR3 is CASSDGENSPLHF. The CDR3 nucleotides read TGTGCCAGCAGTGACGGTGAGAATTCACCCCTCCACTTT.

The chain carries TRBV7-3 and TRBJ2-1; 9 bases match TRBD1. V shed 3 bases and J 8 bases; nucleotides not matched to a gene: 8. CDR1 is SGHTA and CDR2 is FQGTGA in the germline V gene. The CDR3 consists of 15 residues. CDR3: CASSLSGQGFDEQFF. CDR3 bases: TGTGCCAGCAGCTTGTCTGGACAGGGGTTCGATGAGCAGTTCTTC. The full variable domain, completed using reference TRBV7-3 and TRBJ2-1, is GAGVSQTPSNKVTEKGKYVELRCDPISGHTALYWYRQSLGQGPEFLIYFQGTGAADDSGLPNDRFFAVRPEGSVSTLKIQRTERGDSAVYLCASSLSGQGFDEQFFGPGTRLTVL.

This clone was recorded many times. The chain is built from TRBV20-1 and TRBJ1-2; D may be TRBD1 (5 bases). CDR3 length: 13 residues. Deletions cut 0 bases from V and 8 bases from J, with 13 bases between. Germline CDR1 and CDR2: DFQATT and SNEGSKA (reference sequence). The CDR3 loop reads CSARDGGVLGYTF. For the CDR3, the DNA is TGCAGTGCTAGAGATGGGGGGGTTCTGGGCTACACCTTC.

V gene TRBV2 combines with J gene TRBJ1-1, with no clear D. Germline CDR1 SNHLY, CDR2 FYNNEI. Trimming cost V 8 bases and J 13 bases, with 26 bases left between them. The CDR3 sequence is 14 residues long. CDR3 sequence reads: CASDFLGIRTDDFF. The DNA of the CDR3 is TGTGCCAGCGATTTTTTAGGGATAAGGACTGACGATTTCTTT.

The chain is built from TRBV5-1 and TRBJ2-2, with D perhaps matching TRBD2 (6 bases). Germline V gene sequence: CDR1 SGHRS, CDR2 YFSETQ. V lost 0 bases to trimming and J lost 5 bases, with 11 bases between them. The CDR3 has 15 residues. CDR3 region: CASSLDRRETGELFF. DNA of the CDR3: TGCGCCAGCAGCTTGGACAGGAGGGAGACCGGGGAGCTGTTTTTT.

This clone occurred many times. The chain couples TRBV7-3 to TRBJ2-1, with 7 nucleotides matching TRBD1. Germline V lookup: CDR1 SGHTA, CDR2 FQGTGA. The junction had 12 bases not matched to a gene; V was cut back by 5 bases and J by 8 bases. This CDR3 region has 15 residues. The CDR3 spells CASSPRQGIRDEQFF. The CDR3 DNA reads TGTGCCAGCAGCCCGCGACAGGGTATAAGGGATGAGCAGTTCTTC.

Concerning this clone itself: A much larger clonotype is one base distant, so this may be a read error. This sequence joins TRBV20-1 and TRBJ2-1; D possibly uses TRBD1 or TRBD2 (5 bases each). Germline CDR1 is DFQATT and CDR2 is SNEGSKA (reference sequence). This CDR3 region has 14 residues. This CDR3 reads CSAKGTRHQNEHFF. In nucleotides, the CDR3 is TGCAGTGCTAAAGGGACGCGGCATCAAAATGAGCATTTCTTC.